The next 9 T cell receptor beta chains were all read from a single sample in a study of T cells and Merkel cell carcinoma outcomes. Assay used: immunoSEQ multiplex PCR; TCRdb lists only in-frame clones, some missing. The data show approximately 7,000 clones, less than 95% seen once. Sequenced: tumor tissue from Merkel cell carcinoma. The receptors stem from a human donor with Merkel cell carcinoma.

The chain carries TRBV15 and TRBJ1-3; D unclear. Between the trimmed V and J ends, which lost 7 bases and 4 bases, there was a span of 14 bases. The CDR3 runs 14 residues. Germline CDR1 reads LNHNV; CDR2 reads YYDKDF (reference sequence). In DNA, the CDR3 is TGTGCCACCACCGACCGAGGGTTCGGAAACACCATATATTTT. Translated: CATTDRGFGNTIYF. Filled out from reference TRBV15 and TRBJ1-3, the complete variable domain reads DAMVIQNPRYQVTQFGKPVTLSCSQTLNHNVMYWYQQKSSQAPKLLFHYYDKDFNNEADTPDNFQSRRPNTSFCFLDIRSPGLGDTAMYLCATTDRGFGNTIYFGEGSWLTVV.

V and J are TRBV18 and TRBJ1-2; D is undetermined. This CDR3 is 14 amino acids long. V dropped 0 bases and J dropped 2 bases, with 7 bases sitting between them. Per the germline V gene, CDR1 is KGHSH and CDR2 is LQKENI. The CDR3 DNA reads TGTGCCAGCTCACCACCCCCAGGCAACTATGGCTACACCTTC. Its protein product is CASSPPPGNYGYTF.

This clone was observed once. This sequence joins TRBV7-2 and TRBJ1-1; D unclear. There are 13 residues in the CDR3. The V end lost 1 base, the J end lost 3 bases, and 6 bases lay between the germline ends. Germline loops: CDR1 SGHTA, CDR2 FQGNSA. The CDR3: CASSLVQDTEAFF. CDR3 nucleotide sequence: TGTGCCAGCAGCTTAGTCCAGGACACTGAAGCTTTCTTT.

The chain links TRBV18 to TRBJ2-7, with 10 bases aligning to TRBD2. The germline CDR1 and CDR2 sequences are KGHSH and LQKENI. The V gene end was trimmed by 10 bases and the J gene end by 6 bases; junction bases not matched to a gene: 9. This CDR3 region has 13 residues. The CDR3 coding sequence is TGTGCCACCCTAGCGGGGGAGATGGGCGAGCAGTACGTC. This gives the protein CATLAGEMGEQYV.

This chain uses TRBV28 with TRBJ2-2; 7 positions match TRBD1. Germline V gene sequence: CDR1 MDHEN, CDR2 SYDVKM. The CDR3 covers 14 residues. After removal of 6 bases from V and 4 bases from J, the junction contained 5 bases not matched to a gene. CDR3 DNA: TGTGCCAGCAGCAAGACAGGGCTCACCGGGGAGCTGTTTTTT. Encoded protein: CASSKTGLTGELFF.

The CDR3 sequence: CASSQAVVDRGSYEQYF. CDR3 coding DNA: TGCGCCAGCAGCCAAGCGGTGGTGGACAGGGGTTCCTACGAGCAGTACTTC. The rearrangement links TRBV4-3 to TRBJ2-7, with 9 bases that match TRBD1. CDR1 is LGHNA, CDR2 YSLEER, per germline. V trimming: 1 base; J trimming: 1 base; junction bases outside the gene matches: 8. This CDR3 has 17 residues.

This chain uses TRBV15 with TRBJ2-1; weak D call: TRBD1 (6 bases). Between the trimmed V and J ends, which lost 5 bases and 9 bases, there was a span of 11 bases. The CDR3 loop spans 12 amino acids. The germline gives CDR1 LNHNV, CDR2 YYDKDF (reference sequence). CDR3 in amino acids: CATSPRGGEQFF. In DNA form, the CDR3 reads TGTGCCACCAGCCCGAGAGGGGGTGAGCAGTTCTTC.

This clone came up once. The chain carries TRBV29-1 and TRBJ2-7, with TRBD1 identical over 9 bases. Unmatched junction bases numbered 11, after V lost 8 bases and J lost 6 bases. Germline V lookup: CDR1 SQVTM, CDR2 ANQGSEA. The CDR3 runs 13 residues. This CDR3 is CSSGDREGGEQYF. The CDR3 nucleotides read TGCAGCTCGGGGGACAGGGAGGGCGGCGAGCAGTACTTC.

The chain recombines TRBV6-6 with TRBJ1-1; 8 positions match TRBD1. There are 13 residues in the CDR3. Germline trimming cut 9 bases from V and 1 base from J; bases unmatched to any gene: 4. CDR1 and CDR2 from the germline V gene are MNHNY and SVGAGI (reference sequence). As DNA, the CDR3 is TGTGCCAGTCGTACAGGGGGGAACACTGAAGCTTTCTTT. Encoded protein: CASRTGGNTEAFF.